This TCR beta chain was identified during a study of Graves' ophthalmopathy and Graves' hyperthyroidism. TCR beta CDR3 amplification used RNA transcripts. Scientists carried out first-round RT-PCR using HTBI primers and then a second-round multiplex PCR. Using its own MiXCR run on the multiplex PCR reads, TCRdb lists one record per CDR3 protein. This sample carries more than 1,000,000 distinct CDR3 sequences, less than 45% of them seen once, and the ten largest clones take approximately 12%. This clonotype has ten or more counts. The CDR3 contains 13 residues. V was cut by 3 bases and J by 4 bases, with 9 bases left in between. Germline CDR1 is SGHTA and CDR2 is FQGNSA.

The TCR comes from an adult man with Graves' hyperthyroidism. This rearrangement joins TRBV7-2 to TRBJ1-2; no clear D gene. The sequencing input was peripheral blood or thyroid tissue (not recorded which). The CDR3 DNA is TGTGCCAGCAGCTTGCACAGCCTCTATGGCTACACCTTC. Its protein is CASSLHSLYGYTF. The full variable domain, in which reference TRBV7-2 and TRBJ1-2 provide the parts outside the CDR3, is GAGVSQSPSNKVTEKGKDVELRCDPISGHTALYWYRQSLGQGLEFLIYFQGNSAPDKSGLPSDRFSAERTGGSVSTLTIQRTQQEDSAVYLCASSLHSLYGYTFGSGTRLTVV.